The entry below describes one TCR beta chain. One end of the junction fails to match germline, which may point to a read error. As processed by the authors: Reference gene primer amplification in the assay estimated nucleated cell counts. Some clones are missing from TCRdb's copy, which holds only in-frame ones; the method was immunoSEQ multiplex PCR. Clonal size and the V and J genes are those of that table, whereas D and trimming came from the DNA. Among roughly 360,000 clones listed, more than 65% were seen once. This record comes from a study of blood T cell repertoires in COVID-19. Study overall: Samples taken during acute and convalescent COVID-19 were collected in the United States, Italy and Spain. PBMCs, B-cell-depleted T cells, or T cells provided the cDNA or gDNA that made up the material.

The sequencing input was peripheral blood. The TCR originated in a human donor with acute or convalescent COVID-19. The donor label of this sample is uncertain.

In DNA, the CDR3 is TGTGCCAGCAGCCAAGCGGGACATACACATTTT. The encoded protein is CASSQAGHTHF. V and J are TRBV3-1 (or the pseudogene TRBV3-2) and TRBJ1-3, with a weak D call TRBD1 (6 bases). Germline assignment: CDR1 LGHDT and CDR2 YNNKEL (reference sequence). The CDR3 extends over 11 amino acids.